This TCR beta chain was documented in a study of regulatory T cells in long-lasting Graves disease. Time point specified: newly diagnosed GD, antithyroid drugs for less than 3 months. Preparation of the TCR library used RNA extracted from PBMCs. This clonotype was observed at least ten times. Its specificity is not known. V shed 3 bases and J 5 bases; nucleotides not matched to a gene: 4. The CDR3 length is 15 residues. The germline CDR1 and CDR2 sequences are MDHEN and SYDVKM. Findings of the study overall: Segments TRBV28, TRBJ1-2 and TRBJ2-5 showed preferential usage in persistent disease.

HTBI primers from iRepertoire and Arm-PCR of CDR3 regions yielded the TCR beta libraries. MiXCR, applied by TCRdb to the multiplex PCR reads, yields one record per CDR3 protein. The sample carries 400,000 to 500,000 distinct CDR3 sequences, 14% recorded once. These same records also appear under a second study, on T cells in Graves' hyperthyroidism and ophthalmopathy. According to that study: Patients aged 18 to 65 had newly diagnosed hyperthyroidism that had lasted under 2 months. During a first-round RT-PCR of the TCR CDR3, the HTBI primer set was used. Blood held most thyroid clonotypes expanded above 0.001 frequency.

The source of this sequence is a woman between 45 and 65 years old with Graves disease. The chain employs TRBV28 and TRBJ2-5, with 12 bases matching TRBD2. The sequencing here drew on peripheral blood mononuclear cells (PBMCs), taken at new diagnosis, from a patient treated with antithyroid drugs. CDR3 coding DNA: TGTGCCAGCAGTTTCCTAGCGGGAGGGAGGGAGACCCAGTACTTC. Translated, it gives CASSFLAGGRETQYF.